The 24 T cell receptor beta chains below come from one sample, sequenced in a study of shared clonotypes between healthy human individuals. CD45RO negativity and positive selection for CCR7 defined naive CD8 cells, a population that excluded terminally differentiated effector memory CD45RA+ cells. The table came from immunoSEQ multiplex PCR; TCRdb's copy has only in-frame clones and leaves some out. The sample shows some 2 million clones, roughly 95% of them seen only once. Sequenced material: naive CD8+ T cells sorted from blood. The receptors come from a man aged 18 to 35 in good health.

The chain recombines TRBV5-6 with TRBJ2-7; no clear D gene. Per the germline V gene, CDR1 is SGHDT and CDR2 is YYEEEE. V was clipped by 0 bases and J by 5 bases, with 6 bases between them. There are 12 residues in the CDR3. CDR3 in DNA: TGTGCCAGCAGCTTGGGGCTAGACGAGCAGTACTTC. Translated: CASSLGLDEQYF. Filled out from reference TRBV5-6 and TRBJ2-7, the complete variable domain reads DAGVTQSPTHLIKTRGQQVTLRCSPKSGHDTVSWYQQALGQGPQFIFQYYEEEERQRGNFPDRFSGHQFPNYSSELNVNALLLGDSALYLCASSLGLDEQYFGPGTRLTVT.

The CDR3 DNA reads as TGTGCCAGCAGCTTGGGCAGGGGGCCGGCGAACTATGGCTACACCTTC. It yields the protein CASSLGRGPANYGYTF. The rearrangement joins TRBV5-4 to TRBJ1-2; 8 bases are a match to TRBD1. The CDR3 is made up of 16 amino acids. Per germline, CDR1 SGHNT and CDR2 YYREEE (reference sequence). V shed 0 bases, J shed 2 bases, and the junction held 6 bases outside the gene matches.

J is TRBJ2-1 and V is TRBV5-6; no definite D call. V lost 1 base and J 7 bases, leaving 18 bases between the germline ends. Germline V gives CDR1 SGHDT, CDR2 YYEEEE. This CDR3 is 16 amino acids long. DNA of the CDR3: TGTGCCAGCAGCTTGAGAGGATACCTTAAGGAAAATGAGCAGTTCTTC. Translation gives CASSLRGYLKENEQFF.

The DNA for the CDR3 is TGTGCCAGCAGCTCTCCGGGACAGGGGATTGGTGGCACTGAAGCTTTCTTT. It encodes CASSSPGQGIGGTEAFF. The rearrangement joins TRBV13 to TRBJ1-1, with 10 bases that match TRBD1. This CDR3 is built from 17 residues. V was pared by 4 bases and J by 4 bases, with 12 bases of the junction left unmatched. Germline CDR1 reads PRHDT; CDR2 reads FYEKMQ (reference sequence).

The V call is TRBV5-4, the J call TRBJ1-3; no definite D call. The germline V gene has CDR1 SGHNT and CDR2 YYREEE (reference sequence). The CDR3 is 12 amino acids. Trimming shortened V by 4 bases and J by 3 bases, and 5 bases separated the two germline ends. The CDR3 loop is CASSILGNTIYF. Written as DNA, the CDR3 is TGTGCCAGCAGCATCCTTGGAAACACCATATATTTT.

This clone was recorded only once. V usage is TRBV7-2 and J usage is TRBJ2-5; D not certain. Germline V CDR1 and CDR2: SGHTA, FQGNSA. V lost 3 bases and J 5 bases, leaving 22 bases between the germline ends. The CDR3 runs 17 residues. CDR3 region: CASSFLPSLVPEETQYF. The CDR3 region has the DNA TGTGCCAGCAGCTTCCTGCCTAGTTTGGTCCCAGAGGAGACCCAGTACTTC.

The gene calls are TRBV27 and TRBJ2-1; maybe TRBD2 (6 bases). Germline loops: CDR1 MNHEY, CDR2 SMNVEV (reference sequence). Trimming left V 4 bases short and J 2 bases short, with 18 bases between. CDR3 length: 17 residues. The DNA for the CDR3 is TGTGCCAGCAGTTCCCCGTACGGGAGTGGAACCTACAATGAGCAGTTCTTC. Protein sequence: CASSSPYGSGTYNEQFF.

This clone was seen a handful of times. One end of the junction does not line up with germline, which may come from a read error. V gene TRBV7-7 combines with J gene TRBJ2-1; 9 bases map to TRBD1. The germline V gene has CDR1 SSHAT and CDR2 FNYEAQ (reference sequence). The length of the CDR3 is 15 residues. CDR3 DNA sequence: TGTGCTAGCAGCTTAGGGGACAGGGACTACAATGAGCAGTTCTTC. Residues: CASSLGDRDYNEQFF.

CDR3 sequence (DNA): TGCGCCAGCAGCCTACCTGGGGGCGGGGTGGAGCTGTTTTTT. Translated, it gives CASSLPGGGVELFF. This rearrangement joins TRBV4-1 to TRBJ2-2; D might be TRBD1 or TRBD2, each matching 6 bases. The CDR3 is made up of 14 amino acids. Germline V CDR1 and CDR2: MGHRA, YSYEKL. V was shortened by 4 bases and J by 10 bases, with 16 bases between the two germline ends.

The genes are TRBV27 and TRBJ1-6, with 7 bases identical to TRBD1. In germline, CDR1 is MNHEY, CDR2 SMNVEV (reference sequence). The V gene end was trimmed by 6 bases and the J gene end by 8 bases; junction bases not matched to a gene: 10. The CDR3 extends over 15 amino acids. As DNA, the CDR3 is TGTGCCAGCAGCACCACGACAGGGCCTTATTCACCCCTCCACTTT. Protein sequence: CASSTTTGPYSPLHF.

The chain employs TRBV28 and TRBJ2-2; 7 bases line up with TRBD1. The germline V gene has CDR1 MDHEN and CDR2 SYDVKM. J gave up 4 bases and V 7 bases, and 12 bases lay outside the gene matches. The CDR3 runs 16 residues. The CDR3, as DNA: TGTGCCAGCACGGCGCCGGGACAGATGGGCACCGGGGAGCTGTTTTTT. It is translated as CASTAPGQMGTGELFF.

The chain combines TRBV15 with TRBJ2-7, with 12 nucleotides matching TRBD2. Trimming cost V 5 bases and J 6 bases; bases outside gene matches: 5. The CDR3 runs to 14 residues. The germline CDR1 and CDR2 sequences are LNHNV and YYDKDF (reference sequence). CDR3 DNA sequence: TGTGCCACCAGCCCACTAGCGGGAGGATCCGAGCAGTACTTC. This codes for CATSPLAGGSEQYF.

This clone was seen a handful of times. The sample contains more than one DNA sequence encoding this CDR3. The chain employs TRBV27 and TRBJ2-1; D may be TRBD1 or TRBD2 (6 bases each). CDR1 is MNHEY and CDR2 is SMNVEV in the germline V gene (reference sequence). V lost 2 bases to trimming and J lost 2 bases, with 7 bases between them. The CDR3 covers 14 residues. Here the CDR3 reads CASSLRGAYNEQFF. Written as DNA, the CDR3 is TGTGCCAGCAGTTTAAGGGGGGCCTACAATGAGCAGTTCTTC.

The genes are TRBV7-9 and TRBJ2-7; TRBD1 aligns across 7 bases. CDR3 length: 17 amino acids. Germline V lookup: CDR1 SEHNR, CDR2 FQNEAQ (reference sequence). Trimming took 3 bases from V and 2 from J; bases not matched to a gene: 13. CDR3: CASSFGVVGTDPYEQYF. CDR3 nucleotides: TGTGCCAGCAGCTTTGGCGTGGTCGGGACAGACCCCTACGAGCAGTACTTC.

The chain has TRBV5-6 and TRBJ2-2; 15 bases map to TRBD2. The CDR3 is made up of 17 amino acids. J was trimmed by 3 bases and V by 4 bases; bases with no gene match: 4. Germline V gene data show CDR1 as SGHDT and CDR2 as YYEEEE. CDR3 residues: CASSMGLAGGDTGELFF. Written as DNA, the CDR3 is TGTGCCAGCAGCATGGGACTAGCGGGAGGTGACACCGGGGAGCTGTTTTTT. Filled out from reference TRBV5-6 and TRBJ2-2, the complete variable domain reads DAGVTQSPTHLIKTRGQQVTLRCSPKSGHDTVSWYQQALGQGPQFIFQYYEEEERQRGNFPDRFSGHQFPNYSSELNVNALLLGDSALYLCASSMGLAGGDTGELFFGEGSRLTVL.

The table lists this clone with a count of one. The J gene is TRBJ2-7, the V gene TRBV13; D not certain. This CDR3 has 14 amino acids. Trimming cost V 3 bases and J 2 bases, with 11 bases left between them. The germline V gene encodes CDR1 PRHDT and CDR2 FYEKMQ (reference sequence). Here the CDR3 reads CASSFMDRAYEQYF. The CDR3 DNA sequence: TGTGCCAGCAGCTTTATGGACCGGGCCTACGAGCAGTACTTC.

The V gene is TRBV28, the J gene TRBJ2-1; 12 positions agree with TRBD2. V lost 2 bases and J lost 9; bases outside the gene matches: 5. Germline loops: CDR1 MDHEN, CDR2 SYDVKM. The CDR3 runs to 15 residues. The CDR3 coding sequence is TGTGCCAGCAGTTTACTAGCGGGGGGGCTTACTGAGCAGTTCTTC. Translation gives CASSLLAGGLTEQFF.

V gene TRBV4-1 combines with J gene TRBJ2-7; D is uncertain. Trimming removed 2 bases from V and 6 bases from J, with 11 bases in between. Germline V gene lookup returns CDR1 MGHRA and CDR2 YSYEKL. The CDR3 extends over 13 amino acids. Written as DNA, the CDR3 is TGCGCCAGCAGCCAATCGAGGAATTCCGAGCAGTACTTC. This gives the protein CASSQSRNSEQYF.

The CDR3 is CASSQENRGYTQYF. In DNA form, the CDR3 reads TGCGCCAGCAGCCAAGAGAATCGCGGGTATACGCAGTATTTT. The chain combines TRBV4-1 with TRBJ2-3, with D tentatively TRBD2 (5 bases). V dropped 0 bases and J dropped 7 bases, with 11 bases sitting between them. Germline V gives CDR1 MGHRA, CDR2 YSYEKL. The CDR3 covers 14 residues.

A few counts support this clone. Additional DNA sequences in this sample encode the identical CDR3. The chain uses TRBV6-5 and TRBJ1-5; D is unresolved. There are 13 residues in the CDR3. V was cut by 2 bases and J by 6 bases, with 8 bases left in between. CDR1 is MNHEY and CDR2 is SVGAGI in the germline V gene. CDR3 protein: CASSYGSGQPQHF. CDR3 nucleotide sequence: TGTGCCAGCAGTTACGGGAGCGGTCAGCCCCAGCATTTT.

This clone was recorded only once. The same CDR3 also results from other DNA sequences found in this sample. The V gene is TRBV5-4, the J gene TRBJ1-2; 11 bases are shared with TRBD1. The trim removed 5 bases at V and 0 bases at J, leaving 0 bases unmatched. CDR1 and CDR2 (germline): SGHNT, YYREEE (reference sequence). The CDR3 is 14 residues long. The CDR3 is CASRGQGANYGYTF. Written as DNA, the CDR3 is TGTGCCAGCAGGGGACAGGGGGCTAACTATGGCTACACCTTC.

The rearrangement uses TRBV30 and TRBJ1-1, with a possible D match to TRBD1 (5 bases). The V gene's germline CDR1 is GTSNPN and CDR2 SVGIG (reference sequence). Between the trimmed V and J ends, which lost 0 bases and 10 bases, there was a span of 15 bases. The CDR3 has 13 amino acids. The CDR3 sequence: CAWSVLGEVVAFF. Written as DNA, the CDR3 is TGTGCCTGGAGTGTACTGGGGGAGGTAGTAGCTTTCTTT.

CDR3 in DNA: TGCAGCGCGTCCGGGACTAGCGGGGCCTACGAGCAGTACTTC. Its protein is CSASGTSGAYEQYF. The chain joins TRBV29-1 to TRBJ2-7; 13 nucleotides match TRBD2. The CDR3 length is 14 residues. V shed 7 bases and J 2 bases; nucleotides not matched to a gene: 5. The germline CDR1 and CDR2 sequences are SQVTM and ANQGSEA.

This chain uses TRBV6-5 with TRBJ2-7, with D possibly being TRBD2 (5 bases). There are 13 residues in the CDR3. CDR1 is MNHEY, CDR2 SVGAGI, per germline. V gave up 5 bases and J gave up 4 bases, with 12 bases separating them. DNA of the CDR3: TGTGCCAGCAGTCGCAACTGGGAGTACGAGCAGTACTTC. Its protein product is CASSRNWEYEQYF.